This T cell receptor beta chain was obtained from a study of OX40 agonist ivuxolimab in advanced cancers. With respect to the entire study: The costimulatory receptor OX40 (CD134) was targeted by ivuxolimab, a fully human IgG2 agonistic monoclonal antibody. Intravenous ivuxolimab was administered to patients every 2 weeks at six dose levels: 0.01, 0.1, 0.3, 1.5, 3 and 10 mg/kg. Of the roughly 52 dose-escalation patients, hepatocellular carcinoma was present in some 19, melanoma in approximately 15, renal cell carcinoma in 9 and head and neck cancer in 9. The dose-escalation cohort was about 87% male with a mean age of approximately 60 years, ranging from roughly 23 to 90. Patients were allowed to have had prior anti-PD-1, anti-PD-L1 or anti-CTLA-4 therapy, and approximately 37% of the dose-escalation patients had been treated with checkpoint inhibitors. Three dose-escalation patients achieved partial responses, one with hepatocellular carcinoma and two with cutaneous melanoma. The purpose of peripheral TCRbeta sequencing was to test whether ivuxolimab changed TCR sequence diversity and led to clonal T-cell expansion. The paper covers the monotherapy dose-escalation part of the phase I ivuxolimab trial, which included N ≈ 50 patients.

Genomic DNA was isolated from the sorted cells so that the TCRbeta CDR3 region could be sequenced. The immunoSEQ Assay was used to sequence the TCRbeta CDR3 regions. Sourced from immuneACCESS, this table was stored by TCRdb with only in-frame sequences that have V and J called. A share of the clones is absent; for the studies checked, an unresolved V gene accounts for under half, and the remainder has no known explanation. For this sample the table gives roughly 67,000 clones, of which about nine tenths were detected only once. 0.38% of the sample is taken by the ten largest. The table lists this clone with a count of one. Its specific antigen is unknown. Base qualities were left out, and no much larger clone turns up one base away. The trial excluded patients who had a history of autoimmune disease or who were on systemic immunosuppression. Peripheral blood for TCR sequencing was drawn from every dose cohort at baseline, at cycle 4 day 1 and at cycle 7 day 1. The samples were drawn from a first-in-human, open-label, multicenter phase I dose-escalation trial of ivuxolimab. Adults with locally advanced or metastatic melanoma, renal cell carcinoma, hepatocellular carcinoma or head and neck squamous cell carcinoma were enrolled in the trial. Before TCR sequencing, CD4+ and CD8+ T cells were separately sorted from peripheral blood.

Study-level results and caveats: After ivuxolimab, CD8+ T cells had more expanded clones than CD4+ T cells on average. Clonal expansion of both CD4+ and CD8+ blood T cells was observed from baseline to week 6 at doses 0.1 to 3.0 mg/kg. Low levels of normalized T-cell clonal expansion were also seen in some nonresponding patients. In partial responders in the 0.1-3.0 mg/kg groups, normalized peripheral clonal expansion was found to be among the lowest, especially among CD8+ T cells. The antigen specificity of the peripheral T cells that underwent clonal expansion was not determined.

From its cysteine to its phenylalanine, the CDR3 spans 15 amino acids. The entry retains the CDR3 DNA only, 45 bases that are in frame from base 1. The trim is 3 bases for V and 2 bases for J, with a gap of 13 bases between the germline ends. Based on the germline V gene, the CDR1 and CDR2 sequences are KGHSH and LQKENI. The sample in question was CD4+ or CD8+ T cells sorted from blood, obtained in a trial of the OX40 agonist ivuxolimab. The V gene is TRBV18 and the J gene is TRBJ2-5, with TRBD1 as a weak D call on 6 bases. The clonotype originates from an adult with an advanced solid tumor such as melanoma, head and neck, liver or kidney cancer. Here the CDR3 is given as CASSPEQGQQETQYF. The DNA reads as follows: TGTGCCAGCTCACCGGAGCAGGGGCAGCAAGAGACCCAGTACTTC. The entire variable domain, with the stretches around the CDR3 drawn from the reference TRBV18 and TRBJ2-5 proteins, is NAGVMQNPRHLVRRRGQEARLRCSPMKGHSHVYWYRQLPEEGLKFMVYLQKENIIDESGMPKERFSAEFPKEGPSILRIQQVVRGDSAAYFCASSPEQGQQETQYFGPGTRLLVL.